Listed below are T cell receptor beta chains from one sample, sequenced in a study of blood T cell repertoires in COVID-19. The assay was immunoSEQ multiplex PCR, and TCRdb's table has in-frame clones only and misses some. The sample holds 300,000 to 350,000 clones, approximately 85% seen once. The specimen was PBMCs or T cells enriched from blood (not recorded which). These receptors were taken from a man between 25 and 39 years old who had recovered from COVID-19. The CDR3 runs from the conserved cysteine through the conserved F or W. A D gene is named only where the DNA matches it firmly. Clone size, where shown, is once, few, many, or a class for clones that have expanded.

>TRBJ1-1|-|TRBV5-1|-
TGCGCCAGCAGCCCCTCAGGGTTTGAAGCTTTCTTT
CASSPSGFEAFF
>TRBJ2-5|-|TRBV6-5|-
TGTGCCAGCAGTTACCAGGAGGGTGGTAGGGAGACCCAGTACTTC
CASSYQEGGRETQYF
>TRBJ2-2|-|TRBV18|-
TGTGCCAGCTCACCAAGCAATCCAACCACCGGGGAGCTGTTTTTT
CASSPSNPTTGELFF
>TRBJ2-3|once|TRBV5-4|-
TGTGCCAGCAGTTCTAGCACAGATACGCAGTATTTT
CASSSSTDTQYF
>TRBJ1-1|-|TRBV7-9|TRBD1
TGTGCCAGCAGTTCGACAGGGGCGAACACTGAAGCTTTCTTT
CASSSTGANTEAFF
>TRBJ1-2|-|TRBV27|TRBD1
TGTGCCAGCAGTTTAGGGACAGGGGATAGGAGCTACACCTTC
CASSLGTGDRSYTF
>TRBJ2-1|-|TRBV5-1|TRBD2
TGCGCCAGCAGCTTGGGCGGGGGGAATTACAATGAGCAGTTCTTC
CASSLGGGNYNEQFF
>TRBJ2-5|-|TRBV7-2|TRBD2
TGTGCCAGCAGCCCAGGGACACTAGCGGGTTCAGAGACCCAGTACTTC
CASSPGTLAGSETQYF
>TRBJ2-1|-|TRBV25-1|TRBD2
TGTGCCAGCAGGGTAGCGGGGAGCTCCTACAATGAGCAGTTCTTC
CASRVAGSSYNEQFF
>TRBJ2-1|-|TRBV2|TRBD2
TGTGCCAGCAGTCCAGTGGCGGGGGGGCTAGGGGAGCAGTTCTTC
CASSPVAGGLGEQFF
>TRBJ2-5|-|TRBV5-5|TRBD1
TGTGCCAGCAGCTCTAGGACAGGGAGAGAGACCCAGTACTTC
CASSSRTGRETQYF
>TRBJ1-2|-|TRBV2|-
TGTGCCAGCAGTGAAGCGGGGGGTCCCTATGGCTACACCTTC
CASSEAGGPYGYTF
>TRBJ1-6|-|TRBV7-8|-
TGTGCCAGCAGCTCACTGGTGGGGGGGCTGAGCTCCTATAATTCACCCCTCCACTTT
CASSSLVGGLSSYNSPLHF
>TRBJ2-3|few|TRBV6-5|-
TGTGCCAGCAGTTGGTCTAGGATTAGAGATACGCAGTATTTT
CASSWSRIRDTQYF
>TRBJ1-2|few|TRBV15|-
TGTGCCACCAGCAGCAGGAGGGGCCGAGGGGAAGGCTACACCTTC
CATSSRRGRGEGYTF
>TRBJ1-1|once|TRBV5-1|-
TGCGCCAGCAGCTTGGACAGGGCCAACACTGAAGCTTTCTTT
CASSLDRANTEAFF
>TRBJ2-3|-|TRBV29-1|-
TGCAGCGTTGAGGGTGTAGCGGATATAAGCACAGATACGCAGTATTTT
CSVEGVADISTDTQYF
>TRBJ1-2|-|TRBV30|TRBD1
TGTGCCTGGACTTTAAACGACAGGGGCCAAGGCTACACCTTC
CAWTLNDRGQGYTF
>TRBJ2-7|few|TRBV27|TRBD1
TGTGCCAGCACCCGGACAGGGGCTCCCTACGAGCAGTACTTC
CASTRTGAPYEQYF
>TRBJ2-1|few|TRBV5-1|-
TGCGCCAGCAAAGGGGCCGGCTCCTACAATGAGCAGTTCTTC
CASKGAGSYNEQFF
>TRBJ2-5|-|TRBV7-3|TRBD2
TGTGCCAGCAGCTCACGCACTCTGACTAGCGGGGGGACCCAAGAGACCCAGTACTTC
CASSSRTLTSGGTQETQYF
>TRBJ1-2|-|TRBV5-5|-
TGTGCCAGCAGCTTGGATGTGTTCGGGGTTGACACCTTC
CASSLDVFGVDTF
>TRBJ2-7|-|TRBV15|TRBD1
TGTGCCACCAGCGGGGGGACAGGGCTCGAGCAGTACTTC
CATSGGTGLEQYF
>TRBJ2-1|-|TRBV11-3|TRBD1
TGTGCCAGCAGCTCAGCCGGGACAGGGGGTTACAATGAGCAGTTCTTC
CASSSAGTGGYNEQFF
>TRBJ1-5|-|TRBV7-8|TRBD1
TGTGCCAGCAGCGGAACAGGGGGCAATCAGCCCCAGCATTTT
CASSGTGGNQPQHF
>TRBJ2-2|once|TRBV7-6|TRBD1
TGTGCCAGCAGCTTCAGACAGGGCACCGGGGAGCTGTTTTTT
CASSFRQGTGELFF
>TRBJ2-3|few|TRBV5-1|-
TGCGCCAGCAGCGCTCAGGGAGGAGATACGCAGTATTTT
CASSAQGGDTQYF
>TRBJ1-1|-|TRBV29-1|TRBD1
TGCAGCGTTGGGCGGACAGGCGAATCTGAAGCTTTCTTT
CSVGRTGESEAFF
>TRBJ1-1|-|TRBV6-5|-
TGTGCCAGCAGCCGCCTCAGGGGTGACGCTGAAGCTTTCTTT
CASSRLRGDAEAFF
>TRBJ1-6|-|TRBV7-2|TRBD1
TGTGCCAGCAGTCCTACTTATCGACAGGGTTTAGGTTCACCCCTCCACTTT
CASSPTYRQGLGSPLHF
>TRBJ2-2|-|TRBV2|-
TGTGCCAGCAGTGAAGCGCTCCAGGTCGGGGAGCTGTTTTTT
CASSEALQVGELFF
>TRBJ1-5|-|TRBV15|TRBD1
TGTGCCACCAGCAGAGCGGGACAGGGGCATCAGCCCCAGCATTTT
CATSRAGQGHQPQHF
>TRBJ1-4|-|TRBV7-2|-
TGTGCCAGCAGCGCGACGATTGGAGGACGTGAAAAACTGTTTTTT
CASSATIGGREKLFF
>TRBJ1-4|-|TRBV19|-
TGTGCCAGTAGTATTAAAGACAGACCGGTTGGAGATAAACTGTTTTTT
CASSIKDRPVGDKLFF
>TRBJ2-5|-|TRBV30|-
TGTGCCTGGAGTACCGGGAGCCAAGAGACCCAGTACTTC
CAWSTGSQETQYF
>TRBJ1-1|-|TRBV2|-
TGTGCCAGTCTTCCCGACTCGAACACTGAAGCTTTCTTT
CASLPDSNTEAFF
>TRBJ1-6|few|TRBV4-1|-
TGCGCCAGCAGCCAAGAGGGGGGATTAAATTCACCCCTCCACTTT
CASSQEGGLNSPLHF
>TRBJ1-5|-|TRBV6-5|-
TGTGCCAGCAGGCGGGGATACAATCAGCCCCAGCATTTT
CASRRGYNQPQHF
>TRBJ2-1|medium-sized|TRBV11-2|-
TGTGCCAGCAGCCTACGGACAGATAACAATGAGCAGTTCTTC
CASSLRTDNNEQFF
>TRBJ1-1|-|TRBV12-5|TRBD1
TGTGCTAGTGGTTTGACCCAATGGACAGGGAACCCTCGATTGGGCACTGAAGCTTTCTTT
CASGLTQWTGNPRLGTEAFF
>TRBJ1-1|-|TRBV3-1/TRBV3-2|-
TGTGCCAGCAGCCAGAGGGGGACTGAAGCTTTCTTT
CASSQRGTEAFF
>TRBJ1-5|-|TRBV7-9|-
TGTGCCAGCAGCCGGAGTGGCGCACCCCAGCATTTT
CASSRSGAPQHF
>TRBJ2-1|few|TRBV7-3|TRBD2
TGTGCCAGCAGCTCTTTTAGCGGGGGGGACTCCTACAATGAGCAGTTCTTC
CASSSFSGGDSYNEQFF
>TRBJ2-4|-|TRBV29-1|-
TGCAGCGTTGTTGTACAGGGCCCATCCAGGAACATTCAGTACTTC
CSVVVQGPSRNIQYF
>TRBJ2-1|-|TRBV7-2|TRBD1
TGTGCCAGCAGCGACCCGGGACAGGGGAAAAATGAGCAGTTCTTC
CASSDPGQGKNEQFF
>TRBJ2-3|-|TRBV4-1|TRBD1
TGCGCCAGCAGCCAGGGGCCTCGACAGGGTTCCACAGATACGCAGTATTTT
CASSQGPRQGSTDTQYF
>TRBJ1-5|-|TRBV5-1|TRBD1
TGCGCCAGCAGCCCAACCTCCGGGACAGGGGATCAGCCCCAGCATTTT
CASSPTSGTGDQPQHF
>TRBJ2-1|-|TRBV7-2|-
TGTGCCAGCAGCAAACGACTCGGTGAGCAGTTCTTC
CASSKRLGEQFF
>TRBJ2-4|-|TRBV5-8|-
TGTGCCAGCAGCCCAGCTAGTGCCAAAAACATTCAGTACTTC
CASSPASAKNIQYF
>TRBJ2-5|-|TRBV9|TRBD2
TGTGCCAGCAGCGTTTTAGCGGGGGGGACCGAAGAGACCCAGTACTTC
CASSVLAGGTEETQYF
>TRBJ1-6|-|TRBV5-4|-
TGTGCCAGCAGTCCTGACAGGAGTAATTCACCCCTCCACTTT
CASSPDRSNSPLHF
>TRBJ1-2|few|TRBV14|-
TGTGCCAGCAGCAACCTCATAGGGGGGGTCGTTGGCTACACCTTC
CASSNLIGGVVGYTF
>TRBJ1-6|-|TRBV6-1|-
TGTGCCAGCAGTGAAGGAACCGCAGAATCACCCCTCCACTTT
CASSEGTAESPLHF
>TRBJ2-1|-|TRBV5-1|-
TGCGCCAGCAGCTTGGATCCCCTCGGGAGCTCCTACAATGAGCAGTTCTTC
CASSLDPLGSSYNEQFF
>TRBJ1-6|-|TRBV5-6|TRBD1
TGTGCCAGCAGCTTAGGGACAGATTATAATTCACCCCTCCACTTT
CASSLGTDYNSPLHF
>TRBJ1-1|-|TRBV5-4|-
TGTGCCAGCAGCTTGGCGGGGGGGAACACTGAAGCTTTCTTT
CASSLAGGNTEAFF
>TRBJ2-3|-|TRBV10-1|-
TGCGCCACCCGGGAGATAAGAGGAGTCGGAGATACGCAGTATTTT
CATREIRGVGDTQYF